These 13 T cell receptor beta chains were sequenced from one sample in a study of T cell repertoires in cytomegalovirus infection. MiXCR was run by TCRdb on the reads, yielding one entry per CDR3 protein. The data contain some 250,000 distinct CDR3 sequences, around 9% of them seen just once; the ten biggest clones take up about 14%. The sample taken for sequencing was PBMCs. The receptors originated from a human donor in good health (CMV status not recorded). Some clones in this sample may be carry-over from other donors' samples.

V is TRBV15 and J is TRBJ2-5; tentatively, D is TRBD1 (5 bases). The CDR3 contains 15 residues. V was pared by 0 bases and J by 3 bases, with 11 bases between. Germline V gene data show CDR1 as LNHNV and CDR2 as YYDKDF (reference sequence). The CDR3 sequence: CATSRDRDSKETQYF. DNA of the CDR3: TGTGCCACCAGCAGAGATCGAGACAGCAAAGAGACCCAGTACTTC. Based on the CDR3 plus reference TRBV15 and TRBJ2-5, the full variable domain is DAMVIQNPRYQVTQFGKPVTLSCSQTLNHNVMYWYQQKSSQAPKLLFHYYDKDFNNEADTPDNFQSRRPNTSFCFLDIRSPGLGDTAMYLCATSRDRDSKETQYFGPGTRLLVL.

In its sample, this clonotype was seen many times. The chain couples TRBV12-3 or TRBV12-4 to TRBJ1-5; 9 bases are shared with TRBD1. Trimming took 6 bases from V and 4 from J; bases not matched to a gene: 7. CDR3 size: 15 residues. The CDR3 DNA reads as TGTGCCAGCAGGCATTGGACAGGGGATAATCAGCCCCAGCATTTT. Translation gives CASRHWTGDNQPQHF.

The V and J genes are TRBV7-3 and TRBJ2-7; D is perhaps TRBD1 (8 bases). Germline V gene lookup returns CDR1 SGHTA and CDR2 FQGTGA. This CDR3 region has 14 residues. V gave up 5 bases and J gave up 2 bases, with 13 bases separating them. CDR3 DNA: TGTGCCAGCAGCCAACAGGGGGGGCCCTACGAGCAGTACTTC. It translates to CASSQQGGPYEQYF.

This clonotype was seen ten or more times. This rearrangement joins TRBV30 to TRBJ2-7; tentatively, D is TRBD1 (5 bases). V lost 4 bases to trimming and J lost 2 bases, with 9 bases between them. Germline V gene sequence: CDR1 GTSNPN, CDR2 SVGIG (reference sequence). The CDR3 sequence is 12 residues long. The CDR3 is CAWKQGTYEQYF. The CDR3 DNA is TGTGCCTGGAAGCAGGGCACCTACGAGCAGTACTTC. Complete variable domain (other parts from reference TRBV30 and TRBJ2-7): SQTIHQWPATLVQPVGSPLSLECTVEGTSNPNLYWYRQAAGRGLQLLFYSVGIGQISSEVPQNLSASRPQDRQFILSSKKLLLSDSGFYLCAWKQGTYEQYFGPGTRLTVT.

This clonotype has only a few counts. This chain connects TRBV28 to TRBJ1-1; the match to TRBD1 covers 7 bases. V lost 6 bases to trimming and J lost 2 bases; unmatched junction nucleotides: 6. The CDR3 consists of 14 residues. The germline CDR1 and CDR2 sequences are MDHEN and SYDVKM. CDR3 in DNA: TGTGCCAGCAGATTGACAGGGTCCAACACTGAAGCTTTCTTT. It translates to CASRLTGSNTEAFF.

This clonotype was found many times. The V and J genes are TRBV7-2 and TRBJ1-6, with TRBD1 as a possible D gene (6 bases). Deletions cut 1 base from V and 0 bases from J, with 19 bases between. This CDR3 comprises 20 residues. Germline lookup yields CDR1 SGHTA and CDR2 FQGNSA. CDR3 sequence: CASSLVGDGGSSSYNSPLHF. For the CDR3, the DNA is TGTGCCAGCAGCTTAGTGGGGGATGGGGGCTCGAGCTCCTATAATTCACCCCTCCACTTT.

This clonotype was counted at least ten times. The chain employs TRBV6-5 and TRBJ2-7; maybe TRBD1 (5 bases). V was cut by 4 bases and J by 3 bases, with 10 bases left in between. The CDR3 is 13 residues long. Germline V gives CDR1 MNHEY, CDR2 SVGAGI. The CDR3 DNA follows: TGTGCCAGCAGTTTACAGGTTAACTACGAGCAGTACTTC. Translation gives CASSLQVNYEQYF.

In its sample, this clonotype was seen many times. This chain links TRBV7-9 with TRBJ1-2; unclear D gene. The CDR3 length is 13 residues. Per germline, CDR1 SEHNR and CDR2 FQNEAQ (reference sequence). V was pared by 5 bases and J by 8 bases, with 15 bases between. Here the CDR3 reads CASSPSQEGGYTF. CDR3 in DNA: TGTGCCAGCAGCCCATCCCAGGAAGGGGGCTACACCTTC.

This clonotype was seen many times. The chain joins TRBV7-8 to TRBJ1-6, with D tentatively TRBD1 (6 bases). The CDR3 has 15 amino acids. V was pared by 0 bases and J by 9 bases, with 12 bases between. CDR1 is SGHVS and CDR2 is FQNEAQ in the germline V gene. DNA for the CDR3: TGTGCCAGCAGCTTAGCGCAGGGGTCGGTTTCACCCCTCCACTTT. As protein: CASSLAQGSVSPLHF.

Comments on this clonotype: The junction departs from the called germline gene at one end, perhaps through a read error. This chain links TRBV7-9 with TRBJ2-2; tentative D call: TRBD1 (5 bases). The CDR3 has 15 residues. CDR1 SEHNR and CDR2 FQNEAQ come from the germline V gene (reference sequence). DNA for the CDR3: TGTGCCAGCAGCAATCGGACACCGAATACCGGGGAGCTGTTTTTT. As protein: CASSNRTPNTGELFF.

In this sample, this clonotype turned up many times. The chain couples TRBV7-2 to TRBJ2-7, with D uncertain. The CDR3 loop spans 13 amino acids. The V gene's germline CDR1 is SGHTA and CDR2 FQGNSA. Trimming pared 6 bases from V and 4 bases from J, leaving 13 bases between. DNA of the CDR3: TGTGCCAGCAGTAATACCGGGCCATACGAGCAGTACTTC. This gives the protein CASSNTGPYEQYF.

This clonotype was found a few times. This chain connects TRBV29-1 to TRBJ2-2; possibly TRBD2 for D (6 bases). Germline values: CDR1 SQVTM, CDR2 ANQGSEA. CDR3 length: 17 amino acids. Trimming removed 0 bases at V and 5 bases at J, with 19 bases between. The CDR3 DNA follows: TGCAGCGTTGAAGATCCCAAACGGGACGGAGGGACCGGGGAGCTGTTTTTT. Translated: CSVEDPKRDGGTGELFF.

This clonotype was seen at least ten times. The J gene is TRBJ2-1, the V gene TRBV7-8; D may correspond to TRBD1 or TRBD2 (6 bases each). CDR3 length: 17 amino acids. The germline V gene has CDR1 SGHVS and CDR2 FQNEAQ. Trimming took off 2 bases at V and 0 bases at J, with 14 bases between the two ends. CDR3 region: CASSLYPGGSSYNEQFF. CDR3 bases: TGTGCCAGCAGCTTATACCCCGGGGGCAGCTCCTACAATGAGCAGTTCTTC.